The 12 T cell receptor beta chains in this list originate from one sample, sequenced in a study of T cells in Graves' hyperthyroidism and ophthalmopathy. Authors of the study amplified TCR beta CDR3 regions from RNA transcripts. First-round RT-PCR of the TCR CDR3 relied on the HTBI primer set. Each CDR3 protein is one row after TCRdb ran MiXCR on the multiplex PCR reads. Seen here are some 300,000 distinct CDR3 sequences, roughly 18% observed once, and the top ten hold roughly 40%. The material sequenced was blood. The receptors come from a man aged 50-60 years with Graves' ophthalmopathy.

This clonotype was seen a few times. This chain links TRBV10-3 with TRBJ2-5, with 10 bases lining up with TRBD2. The junction had 5 bases not matched to a gene; V was cut back by 3 bases and J by 4 bases. The CDR3 is 15 residues long. Per germline, CDR1 ENHRY and CDR2 SYGVKD. CDR3: CAISDPSGRAETQYF. In nucleotides, the CDR3 is TGTGCCATCAGTGACCCTAGCGGGAGAGCAGAGACCCAGTACTTC.

This clonotype was counted at least ten times. The rearrangement uses TRBV20-1 and TRBJ2-5; no clear D. The CDR3 is 12 residues long. Germline assignment: CDR1 DFQATT and CDR2 SNEGSKA (reference sequence). The V end was cut by 1 base, the J end by 5 bases, with 8 bases between. In nucleotides, the CDR3 is TGCAGTGCTAGAGGCCGACACGAGACCCAGTACTTC. Amino acid sequence: CSARGRHETQYF.

This clonotype was found many times. The rearrangement uses TRBV7-3 and TRBJ2-7; 7 nucleotides align to TRBD1. The J segment lost 3 bases and the V segment lost 0 bases, leaving 11 bases of the junction unmatched. CDR3 length equals 17 residues. Per germline, CDR1 SGHTA and CDR2 FQGTGA. The CDR3 loop is CASSLTATGAGDYEQYF. CDR3 nucleotides: TGTGCCAGCAGCTTAACCGCTACAGGGGCTGGGGACTACGAGCAGTACTTC.

The rearrangement uses TRBV3-1 and TRBJ1-2, with TRBD1 matching 10 bases. V was pared by 6 bases and J by 7 bases, with 2 bases of the junction left unmatched. There are 12 residues in the CDR3. The germline gives CDR1 LGHDT, CDR2 YNNKEL (reference sequence). The CDR3 loop reads CASRRDRGGYTF. CDR3 bases: TGTGCCAGCAGGCGGGACAGGGGTGGCTACACCTTC. Based on the CDR3 plus reference TRBV3-1 and TRBJ1-2, the full variable domain is DTAVSQTPKYLVTQMGNDKSIKCEQNLGHDTMYWYKQDSKKFLKIMFSYNNKELIINETVPNRFSPKSPDKAHLNLHINSLELGDSAVYFCASRRDRGGYTFGSGTRLTVV.

This clonotype has ten or more counts. The chain has TRBV11-3 and TRBJ2-3; the match to TRBD2 covers 9 bases. The CDR3 is made up of 17 amino acids. Germline CDR1 is SGHNT and CDR2 is YENEEA. The ends lost 5 bases at V and 2 bases at J; junction bases unmatched: 11. The CDR3 bases are TGTGCCAGCAGCGGGCCGGACTCTAGCGGGACCACAGATACGCAGTATTTT. It specifies CASSGPDSSGTTDTQYF.

This clonotype was seen more than once but under ten times. V gene TRBV9 combines with J gene TRBJ2-1, with 10 bases identical to TRBD2. The CDR3 length is 16 residues. V shed 4 bases and J 5 bases; nucleotides not matched to a gene: 9. CDR1 is SGDLS and CDR2 is YYNGEE in the germline V gene. CDR3 coding DNA: TGTGCCAGCAGCATGGGGACTAGCGCCCTTAACAATGAGCAGTTCTTC. It specifies CASSMGTSALNNEQFF.

This clonotype was counted many times. DNA of the CDR3: TGTGCCAGCAGCGTGGGACGCGCGAACACTGAAGCTTTCTTT. Its translation: CASSVGRANTEAFF. The chain employs TRBV7-3 and TRBJ1-1; D is perhaps TRBD1 (5 bases). The length of the CDR3 is 14 residues. Germline loops: CDR1 SGHTA, CDR2 FQGTGA. The V end lost 5 bases, the J end lost 1 base, and 11 bases lay between the germline ends.

This clonotype was seen only a few times. The chain carries TRBV11-2 and TRBJ1-5; a possible D gene is TRBD1 (6 bases). The CDR3 covers 15 residues. The V gene's germline CDR1 is SGHAT and CDR2 FQNNGV. V was cut by 1 base and J by 3 bases, with 10 bases left in between. CDR3: CASSLGRDTNQPQHF. The CDR3 DNA follows: TGTGCCAGCAGCTTAGGTAGGGACACCAATCAGCCCCAGCATTTT.

This clonotype was found many times. This sequence joins TRBV20-1 and TRBJ2-7; 8 bases agree with TRBD1. The CDR3 runs to 16 residues. With 3 bases clipped from V and 4 bases from J, the junction kept 14 bases outside the gene matches. Germline CDR1 and CDR2: DFQATT and SNEGSKA (reference sequence). CDR3 protein: CSARGGGGQGPYEQYF. For the CDR3, the DNA is TGCAGTGCTAGGGGGGGCGGAGGACAGGGACCATACGAGCAGTACTTC.

The V and J genes are TRBV7-3 and TRBJ2-1, with a possible D match to TRBD2 (7 bases). V lost 5 bases and J lost 7, with 18 bases in between. The CDR3 extends over 15 amino acids. Germline CDR1 SGHTA, CDR2 FQGTGA. The CDR3 region is CASSVGGLGVNEQFF. CDR3 in DNA: TGTGCCAGCAGCGTCGGGGGGCTAGGGGTAAATGAGCAGTTCTTC.

Many counts were recorded for this clonotype. V gene TRBV7-9 combines with J gene TRBJ2-1; 10 bases are a match to TRBD2. Trimming removed 5 bases from V and 4 bases from J; junction bases left unmatched: 11. The germline V gene encodes CDR1 SEHNR and CDR2 FQNEAQ (reference sequence). The CDR3 extends over 17 amino acids. CDR3 sequence reads: CASSTPGTSDGYNEQFF. The CDR3 coding sequence is TGTGCCAGCAGCACCCCCGGGACTAGCGACGGGTACAATGAGCAGTTCTTC.

The chain joins TRBV9 to TRBJ2-7; D unresolved. V was trimmed by 3 bases and J by 5 bases, leaving 9 bases between them. The CDR3 consists of 12 residues. CDR1 is SGDLS, CDR2 YYNGEE, per germline. CDR3 in DNA: TGTGCCAGCAGCGGGACCTGGAACGAGCAGTACTTC. This codes for CASSGTWNEQYF.